The present T cell receptor beta chain was sequenced within a study of blood T cell repertoires in COVID-19. Measured with immunoSEQ multiplex PCR; TCRdb has only the in-frame clones, and not every one. The sample yields some 350,000 clones, over 75% seen once. This CDR3 region has 14 residues. Germline V gene lookup returns CDR1 LGHDT and CDR2 YNNKEL (reference sequence). Trimming removed 1 base from V and 4 bases from J; junction bases left unmatched: 0. Note on this clone: Other DNA sequences from this sample encode an identical CDR3 as well.

The clonotype originates from a man aged 18 to 30 who had recovered from COVID-19. This sequence joins TRBV3-1 (or the pseudogene TRBV3-2) and TRBJ1-5; TRBD1 agrees at 8 bases. Sequencing used PBMCs or T cells enriched from blood (not recorded which). The DNA of the CDR3 is TGTGCCAGCAGCCAAGGGACAGGGAATCAGCCCCAGCATTTT. Translation: CASSQGTGNQPQHF.